What follows is one T cell receptor beta chain and its context. Antigen specificity is unknown. Method: immunoSEQ multiplex PCR; TCRdb's copy keeps in-frame clones and lacks some. The sample shows roughly 150,000 clones, approximately 84% of them seen only once. This entry belongs to a study of T cell responses to AZD1222 COVID-19 vaccine. Whole-study results and caveats: Repertoires were obtained only post-peak T cell response. It should be noted that donors were predominantly white British and more often female, and clonal diversity was possibly underestimated. Nearly half of spike-specific TCRs reportedly target unmutated variant regions. Just 5 to 7 people given AZD1222 tested seropositive at baseline.

The input for sequencing was peripheral blood, taken on day 0 of AZD1222 vaccination. The receptor was isolated from an adult in good health.

CDR3 DNA: TGTGCCAGCTCACAGGGGACTAGCGGGGGGAATGAGCAGTACTTC. It yields the protein CASSQGTSGGNEQYF. The chain links TRBV18 to TRBJ2-7; 15 positions agree with TRBD2. The CDR3 is made up of 15 amino acids. CDR1 KGHSH and CDR2 LQKENI come from the germline V gene. V shed 4 bases, J shed 7 bases, and the junction held 5 bases outside the gene matches.